The source of this T cell receptor beta chain is a study of PD-1 blockade in classical Hodgkin lymphoma. Study summary: Nivolumab was administered to patients intravenously at 3 mg/kg every 2 weeks. Study conclusions and caveats: Complete responders possessed baseline diversity comparable to newly diagnosed patients. TCR diversity at baseline was reported to be reduced in newly diagnosed patients relative to healthy donors.

The J segment lost 3 bases and the V segment lost 6 bases, leaving 12 bases of the junction unmatched. This CDR3 has 16 amino acids. Germline V lookup: CDR1 KGHSH, CDR2 LQKENI. The assay was immunoSEQ multiplex PCR, and TCRdb's table has in-frame clones only and misses some. The data contain nearly 55,000 clones, over 70% of them singletons. Regarding this clone: Its antigen is undetermined.

Every one of the patients relapsed after autologous stem cell transplantation (brentuximab vedotin exposure was variable). Best response was recorded as complete response, partial response or progressive disease. The receptor's source is a human donor with classical Hodgkin lymphoma. The sequencing used peripheral blood mononuclear cells (PBMCs), collected at baseline. The chain uses TRBV18 and TRBJ1-2; TRBD1 aligns across 8 bases. CDR3 sequence (DNA): TGTGCCAGCTCCGCGAGTCAGGGGGCGAGGCACTATGGCTACACCTTC. This sequence encodes CASSASQGARHYGYTF.